This TCR beta chain is from a study of CXCR3-negative and CXCR3-positive naive CD8 T cells. About the research overall: Cumulative TRB read yield was around 150 million, averaging about 1.5 +/- 0.3 million per library. Study results and caveats: When CXCR3-positive naive cells were set against CXCR3-negative naive cells, the former had more hydrophobic TRB CDR3s.

5' RACE with UMI labels generated the TRB cDNA libraries. TCRdb re-called the 5' RACE reads and catalogs CDR3 proteins one per entry, DNA excluded. The sample holds tens of thousands of distinct CDR3 sequences. Notes on this clonotype: The antigen is not known.

Germline lookup yields CDR1 DFQATT and CDR2 SNEGSKA (reference sequence). The CDR3 contains 14 residues. Specimen: naive CXCR3+ CD8+ T cells from blood. Noted subset: CD45RO-CCR7+CD27+CD95- naive CD8+ T cells expressing CXCR3 (TNR3+). J is TRBJ2-1 and V is TRBV20-1; no DNA is available, so the TRBD2 call from TCRdb remains unchecked. The sequence was collected from a human donor in good health. Some clones in this sample may be carry-over from other donors' samples. CDR3 sequence reads: CSARLRDYGNEQFF.